This record covers a single TCR beta chain. Its antigen is not identified. The V and J ends lost 3 bases and 5 bases respectively, with 12 bases between them. Germline CDR1 and CDR2: MNHEY and SVGAGI. The CDR3 totals 14 residues. Time point described: pre-sensitization, week 0. Stated treatment: therapeutic diphenylcyclopropenone sensitization with weekly scalp DPC. A single record per CDR3 protein comes from TCRdb applying MiXCR to the RACE reads. The data contain approximately 400,000 distinct CDR3 sequences, 5.1% of them seen just once; the ten biggest clones take up just over 2.5%. These data come from a study of human T cells and chemical hapten exposure. As for the study in general: How much TCR each sample yielded varied, mostly because pooled library volumes differed slightly.

Study observations and caveats: Among expanded TCRs, significantly more large CDR3 similarity clusters formed than among controls. TCRs exceeding 1 in 1000 frequency stayed unchanged with DPC sensitization.

The sequences come from whole blood, collected in connection with sensitization to the hapten diphenylcyclopropenone (DPC). The sequence came from a woman aged 45-65 years with alopecia areata. Some clones in this sample may be carry-over from other donors' samples. The chain uses TRBV6-5 and TRBJ2-3, with no clear D. CDR3: CASSYSDPRDTQYF. As DNA, the CDR3 is TGTGCCAGCAGTTATAGTGACCCACGAGATACGCAGTATTTT.